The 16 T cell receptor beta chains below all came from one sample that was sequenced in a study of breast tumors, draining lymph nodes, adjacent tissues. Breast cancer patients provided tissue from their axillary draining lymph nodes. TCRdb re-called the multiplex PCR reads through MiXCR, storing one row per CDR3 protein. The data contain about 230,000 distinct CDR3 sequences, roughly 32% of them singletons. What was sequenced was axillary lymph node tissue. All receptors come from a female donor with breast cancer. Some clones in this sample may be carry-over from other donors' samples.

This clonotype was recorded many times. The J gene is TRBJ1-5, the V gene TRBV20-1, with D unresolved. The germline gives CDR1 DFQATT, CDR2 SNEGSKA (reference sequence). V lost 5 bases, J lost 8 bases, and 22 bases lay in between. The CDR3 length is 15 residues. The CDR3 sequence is CSAEAASHQKKPQHF. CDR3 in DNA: TGCAGTGCTGAAGCCGCTTCCCATCAGAAGAAGCCCCAGCATTTT.

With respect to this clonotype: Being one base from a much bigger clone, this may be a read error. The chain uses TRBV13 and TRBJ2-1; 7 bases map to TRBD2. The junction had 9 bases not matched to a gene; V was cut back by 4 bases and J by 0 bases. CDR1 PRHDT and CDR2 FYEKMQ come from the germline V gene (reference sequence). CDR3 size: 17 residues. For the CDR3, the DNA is TGTGCCAGCAGCTCAGCACGGGAGCGGGGCTCCTACAATGAGCAGTTCTTC. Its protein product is CASSSARERGSYNEQFF.

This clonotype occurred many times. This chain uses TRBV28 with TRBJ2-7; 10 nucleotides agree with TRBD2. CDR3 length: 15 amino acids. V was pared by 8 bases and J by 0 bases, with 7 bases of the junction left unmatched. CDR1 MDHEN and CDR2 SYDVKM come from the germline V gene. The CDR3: CASRDWTSGSYEQYF. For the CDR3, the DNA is TGTGCCAGCCGCGATTGGACTAGCGGCTCCTACGAGCAGTACTTC.

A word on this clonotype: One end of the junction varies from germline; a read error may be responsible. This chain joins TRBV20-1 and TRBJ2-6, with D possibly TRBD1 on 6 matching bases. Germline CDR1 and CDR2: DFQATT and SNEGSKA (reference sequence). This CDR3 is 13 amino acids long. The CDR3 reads CSARRNRAGTEAF. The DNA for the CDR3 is TGCAGTGCTAGACGAAACAGGGCCGGCACTGAAGCTTTC.

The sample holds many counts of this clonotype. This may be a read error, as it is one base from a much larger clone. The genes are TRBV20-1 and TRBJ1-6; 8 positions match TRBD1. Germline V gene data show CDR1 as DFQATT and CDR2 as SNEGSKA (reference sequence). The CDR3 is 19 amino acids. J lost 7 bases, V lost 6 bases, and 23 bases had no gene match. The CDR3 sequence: CSALRTGGRANIPNSPLHF. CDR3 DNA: TGCAGTGCCTTACGTACAGGGGGAAGAGCGAACATCCCAAATTCACCCCTCCACTTT.

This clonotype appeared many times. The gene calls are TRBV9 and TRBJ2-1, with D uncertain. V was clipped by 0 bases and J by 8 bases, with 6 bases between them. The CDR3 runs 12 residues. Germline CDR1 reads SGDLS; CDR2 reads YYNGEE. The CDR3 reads CASSVVHDEQFF. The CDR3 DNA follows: TGTGCCAGCAGCGTAGTCCACGATGAGCAGTTCTTC.

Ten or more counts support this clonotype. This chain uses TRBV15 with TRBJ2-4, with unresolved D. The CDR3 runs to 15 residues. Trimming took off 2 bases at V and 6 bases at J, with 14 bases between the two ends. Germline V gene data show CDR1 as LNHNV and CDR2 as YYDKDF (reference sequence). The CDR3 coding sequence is TGTGCCACCAGCAGATACCAAACGGCAGGAAACATTCAGTACTTC. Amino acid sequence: CATSRYQTAGNIQYF.

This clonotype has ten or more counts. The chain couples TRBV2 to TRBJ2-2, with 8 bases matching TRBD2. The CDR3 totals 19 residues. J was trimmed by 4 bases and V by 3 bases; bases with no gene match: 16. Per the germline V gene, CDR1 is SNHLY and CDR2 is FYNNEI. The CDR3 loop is CASSDDKRGGQITTGELFF. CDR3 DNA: TGTGCCAGCAGTGACGACAAACGGGGGGGACAAATAACCACCGGGGAGCTGTTTTTT.

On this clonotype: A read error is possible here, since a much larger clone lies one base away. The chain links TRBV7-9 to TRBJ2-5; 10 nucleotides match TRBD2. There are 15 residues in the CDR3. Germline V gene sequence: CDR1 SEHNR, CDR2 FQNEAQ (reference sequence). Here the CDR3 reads CASSGPSGRRETQHF. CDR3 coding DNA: TGTGCCAGCAGCGGCCCTAGCGGGAGAAGAGAGACCCAGCACTTC.

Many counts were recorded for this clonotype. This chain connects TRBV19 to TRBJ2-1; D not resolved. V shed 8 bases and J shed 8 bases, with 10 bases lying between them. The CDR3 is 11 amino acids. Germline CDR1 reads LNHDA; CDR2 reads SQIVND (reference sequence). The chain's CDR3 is CASGFWDEQFF. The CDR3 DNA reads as TGTGCCAGTGGTTTTTGGGATGAGCAGTTCTTC.

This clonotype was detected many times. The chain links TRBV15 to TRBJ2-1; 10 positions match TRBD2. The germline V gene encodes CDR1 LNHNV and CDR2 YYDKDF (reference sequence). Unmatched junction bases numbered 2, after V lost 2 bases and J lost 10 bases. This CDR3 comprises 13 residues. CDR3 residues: CATSRLLAGEQFF. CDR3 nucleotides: TGTGCCACCAGCAGATTACTAGCGGGGGAGCAGTTCTTC. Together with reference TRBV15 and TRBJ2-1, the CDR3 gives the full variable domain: DAMVIQNPRYQVTQFGKPVTLSCSQTLNHNVMYWYQQKSSQAPKLLFHYYDKDFNNEADTPDNFQSRRPNTSFCFLDIRSPGLGDTAMYLCATSRLLAGEQFFGPGTRLTVL.

CDR3 in DNA: TGTGCCAGCAGTTCCAGGGTAGGGGACACTGAAGCTTTCTTT. Its translation: CASSSRVGDTEAFF. The chain employs TRBV7-9 and TRBJ1-1, with a possible D match to TRBD1 (5 bases). CDR1 is SEHNR, CDR2 FQNEAQ, per germline (reference sequence). The CDR3 contains 14 residues. V lost 6 bases, J lost 3 bases, and 14 bases lay in between.

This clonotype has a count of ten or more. CDR3 sequence reads: CASSGTFVETEAFF. The DNA of the CDR3 is TGTGCCAGCAGTGGCACATTTGTTGAGACTGAAGCTTTCTTT. V usage is TRBV25-1 and J usage is TRBJ1-1; D remains ambiguous. Germline assignment: CDR1 MGHDK and CDR2 SYGVNS. V lost 4 bases to trimming and J lost 5 bases, with 14 bases between them. The CDR3 covers 14 residues.

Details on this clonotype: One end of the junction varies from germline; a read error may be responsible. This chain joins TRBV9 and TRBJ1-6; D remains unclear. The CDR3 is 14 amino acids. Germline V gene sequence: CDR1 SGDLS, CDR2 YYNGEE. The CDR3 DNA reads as TGTGCCAGCAGCTTACCCCCAGACAATTCCCCCCTCCACTTT. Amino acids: CASSLPPDNSPLHF.

In DNA form, the CDR3 reads TGTGCCAGCAGCATGGGACCGGCACTCGCGTCTTACGAGCAGTACTTC. Protein sequence: CASSMGPALASYEQYF. This sequence joins TRBV5-5 and TRBJ2-7, with D perhaps being TRBD1 or TRBD2 (5 bases each). The CDR3 spans 16 residues. CDR1 and CDR2 (germline): SGHKS, YYEKEE (reference sequence). Trimming pared 4 bases from V and 4 bases from J, leaving 21 bases between.

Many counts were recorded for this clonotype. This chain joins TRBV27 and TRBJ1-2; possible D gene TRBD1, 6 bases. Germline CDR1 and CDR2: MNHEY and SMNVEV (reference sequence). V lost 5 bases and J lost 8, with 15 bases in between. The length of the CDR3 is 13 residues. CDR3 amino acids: CASSGQSQGGYTF. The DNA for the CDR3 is TGTGCCAGCAGTGGACAGTCCCAAGGAGGCTACACCTTC.